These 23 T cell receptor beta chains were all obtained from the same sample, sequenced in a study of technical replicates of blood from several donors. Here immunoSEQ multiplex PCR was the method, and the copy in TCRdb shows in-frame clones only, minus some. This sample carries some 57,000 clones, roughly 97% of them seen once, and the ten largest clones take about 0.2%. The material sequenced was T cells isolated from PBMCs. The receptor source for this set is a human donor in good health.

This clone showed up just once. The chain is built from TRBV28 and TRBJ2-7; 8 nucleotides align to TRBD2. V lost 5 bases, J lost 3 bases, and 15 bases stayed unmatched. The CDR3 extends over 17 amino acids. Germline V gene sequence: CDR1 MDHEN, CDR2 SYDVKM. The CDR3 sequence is CASSPLAPLAELYEQYF. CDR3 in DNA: TGTGCCAGCAGTCCATTGGCCCCACTAGCGGAGCTCTACGAGCAGTACTTC.

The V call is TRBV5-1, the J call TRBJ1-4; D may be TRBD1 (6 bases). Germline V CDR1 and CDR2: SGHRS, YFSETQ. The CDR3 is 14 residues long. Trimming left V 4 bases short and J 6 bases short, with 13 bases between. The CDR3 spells CASSVDRSHEKLFF. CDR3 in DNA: TGCGCCAGCAGCGTAGACAGGTCCCATGAAAAACTGTTTTTT.

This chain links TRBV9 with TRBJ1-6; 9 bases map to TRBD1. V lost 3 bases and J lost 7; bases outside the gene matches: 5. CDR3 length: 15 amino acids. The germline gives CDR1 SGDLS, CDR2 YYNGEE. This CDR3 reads CASSARGTGNSPLHF. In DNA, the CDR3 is TGTGCCAGCAGCGCCCGGGGGACAGGGAATTCACCCCTCCACTTT.

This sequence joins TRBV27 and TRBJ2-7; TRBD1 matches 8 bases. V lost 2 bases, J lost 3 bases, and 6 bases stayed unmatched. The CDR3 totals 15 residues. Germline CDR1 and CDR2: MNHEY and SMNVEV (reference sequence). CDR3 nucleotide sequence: TGTGCCAGCAGTTTACAGGACAGGGTCTACTACGAGCAGTACTTC. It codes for CASSLQDRVYYEQYF.

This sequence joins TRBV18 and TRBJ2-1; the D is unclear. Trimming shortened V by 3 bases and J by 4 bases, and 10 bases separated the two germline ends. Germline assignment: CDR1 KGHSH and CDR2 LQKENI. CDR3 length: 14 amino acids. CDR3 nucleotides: TGTGCCAGCTCACCCACAGATAAATACAATGAGCAGTTCTTC. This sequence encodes CASSPTDKYNEQFF.

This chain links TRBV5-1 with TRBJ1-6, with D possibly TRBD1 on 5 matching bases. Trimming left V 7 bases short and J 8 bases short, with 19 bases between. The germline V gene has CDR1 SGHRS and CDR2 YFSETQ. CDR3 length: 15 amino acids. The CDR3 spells CASRTTGRSDSPLHF. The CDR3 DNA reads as TGCGCCAGCCGGACTACGGGACGGTCGGATTCACCCCTCCACTTT.

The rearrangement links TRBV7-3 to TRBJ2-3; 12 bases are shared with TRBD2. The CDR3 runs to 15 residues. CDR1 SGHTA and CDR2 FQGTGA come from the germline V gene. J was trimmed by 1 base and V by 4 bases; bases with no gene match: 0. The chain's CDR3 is CASSWTSGGTDTQYF. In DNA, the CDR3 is TGTGCCAGCAGCTGGACTAGCGGGGGCACAGATACGCAGTATTTT.

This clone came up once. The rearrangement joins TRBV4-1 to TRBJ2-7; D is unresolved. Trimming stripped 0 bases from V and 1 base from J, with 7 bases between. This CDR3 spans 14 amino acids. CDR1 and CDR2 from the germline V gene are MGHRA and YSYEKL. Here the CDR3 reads CASSQDSVSYEQYF. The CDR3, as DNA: TGCGCCAGCAGCCAAGATTCGGTTTCCTACGAGCAGTACTTC.

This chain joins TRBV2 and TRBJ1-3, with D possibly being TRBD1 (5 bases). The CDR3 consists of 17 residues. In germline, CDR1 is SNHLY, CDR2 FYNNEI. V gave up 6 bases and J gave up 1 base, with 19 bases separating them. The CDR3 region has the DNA TGTGCCAGCAGCGTACCCTTTGACAGCAGGTCTGGAAACACCATATATTTT. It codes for CASSVPFDSRSGNTIYF.

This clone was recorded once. The DNA for the CDR3 is TGTGCCAGCGACTTCGGACAGGGGGCGGACGCGAACTATGGCTACACCTTC. Translating it yields CASDFGQGADANYGYTF. The V call is TRBV7-9, the J call TRBJ1-2, with 11 bases lining up with TRBD1. V lost 8 bases, J lost 2 bases, and 13 bases stayed unmatched. The CDR3 is made up of 17 amino acids. Germline V lookup: CDR1 SEHNR, CDR2 FQNEAQ (reference sequence).

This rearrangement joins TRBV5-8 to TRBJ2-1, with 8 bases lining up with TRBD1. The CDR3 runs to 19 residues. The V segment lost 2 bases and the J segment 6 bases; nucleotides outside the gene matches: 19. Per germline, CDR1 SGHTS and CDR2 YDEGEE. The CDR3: CASSFTPQIWTGLSNEQFF. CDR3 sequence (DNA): TGTGCCAGCAGCTTCACCCCCCAGATTTGGACAGGGTTGTCCAATGAGCAGTTCTTC.

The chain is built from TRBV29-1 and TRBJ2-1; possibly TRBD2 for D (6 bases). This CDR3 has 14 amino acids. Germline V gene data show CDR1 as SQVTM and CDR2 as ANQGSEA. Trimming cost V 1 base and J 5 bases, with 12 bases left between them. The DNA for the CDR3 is TGCAGCGTTGAAGGGGGGGAGTTCCACAATGAGCAGTTCTTC. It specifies CSVEGGEFHNEQFF.

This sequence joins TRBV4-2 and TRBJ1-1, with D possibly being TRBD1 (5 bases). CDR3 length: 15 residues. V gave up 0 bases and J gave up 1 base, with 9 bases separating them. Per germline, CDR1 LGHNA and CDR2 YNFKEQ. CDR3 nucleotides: TGTGCCAGCAGCCAAGAGGTACAGGCGAACACTGAAGCTTTCTTT. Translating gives CASSQEVQANTEAFF.

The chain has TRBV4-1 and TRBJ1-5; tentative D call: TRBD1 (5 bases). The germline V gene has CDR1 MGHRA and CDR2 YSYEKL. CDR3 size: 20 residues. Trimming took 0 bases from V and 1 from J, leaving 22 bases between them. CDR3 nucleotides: TGCGCCAGCAGCCAAGATGGGAGGATCGGGGGATTGAGAAGCAATCAGCCCCAGCATTTT. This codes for CASSQDGRIGGLRSNQPQHF.

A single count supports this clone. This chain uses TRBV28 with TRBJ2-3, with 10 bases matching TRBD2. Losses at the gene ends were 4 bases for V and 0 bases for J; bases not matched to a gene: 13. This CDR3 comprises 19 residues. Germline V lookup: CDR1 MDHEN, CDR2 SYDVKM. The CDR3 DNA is TGTGCCAGCAGTTCCCTTGTAGCGGGGGGAACAACTAGCACAGATACGCAGTATTTT. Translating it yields CASSSLVAGGTTSTDTQYF. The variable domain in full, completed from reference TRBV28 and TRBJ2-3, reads DVKVTQSSRYLVKRTGEKVFLECVQDMDHENMFWYRQDPGLGLRLIYFSYDVKMKEKGDIPEGYSVSREKKERFSLILESASTNQTSMYLCASSSLVAGGTTSTDTQYFGPGTRLTVL.

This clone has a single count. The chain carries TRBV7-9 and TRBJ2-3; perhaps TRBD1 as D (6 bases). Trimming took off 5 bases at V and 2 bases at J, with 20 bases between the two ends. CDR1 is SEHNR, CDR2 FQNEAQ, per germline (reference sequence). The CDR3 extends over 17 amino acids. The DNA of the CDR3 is TGTGCCAGCAGCGGTGGGCCAATGGGGGCCTCCACAGATACGCAGTATTTT. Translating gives CASSGGPMGASTDTQYF.

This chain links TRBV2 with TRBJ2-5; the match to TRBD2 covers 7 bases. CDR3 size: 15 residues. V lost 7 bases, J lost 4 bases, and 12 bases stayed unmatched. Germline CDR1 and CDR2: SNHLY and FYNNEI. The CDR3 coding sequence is TGTGCCAGCACTTCGGAACTAGTAGCGGGAGAGACCCAGTACTTC. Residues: CASTSELVAGETQYF.

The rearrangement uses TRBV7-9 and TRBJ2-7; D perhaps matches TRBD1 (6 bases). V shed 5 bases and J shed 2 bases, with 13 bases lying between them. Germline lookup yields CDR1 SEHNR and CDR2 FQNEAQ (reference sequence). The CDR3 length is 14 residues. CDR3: CASSAADRTYEQYF. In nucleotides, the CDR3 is TGTGCCAGCAGCGCAGCCGACAGGACCTACGAGCAGTACTTC.

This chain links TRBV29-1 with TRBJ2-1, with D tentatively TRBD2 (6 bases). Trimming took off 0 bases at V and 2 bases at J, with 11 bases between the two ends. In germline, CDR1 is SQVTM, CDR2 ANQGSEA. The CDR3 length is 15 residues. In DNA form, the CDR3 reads TGCAGCGTTGAAGATAGCGGTTTCGCCTACAATGAGCAGTTCTTC. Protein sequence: CSVEDSGFAYNEQFF.

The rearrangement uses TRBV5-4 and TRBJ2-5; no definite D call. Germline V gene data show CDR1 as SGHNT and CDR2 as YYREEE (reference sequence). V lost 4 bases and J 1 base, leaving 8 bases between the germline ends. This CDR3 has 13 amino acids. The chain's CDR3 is CASSAPTQETQYF. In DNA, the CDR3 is TGTGCCAGCAGCGCGCCTACCCAAGAGACCCAGTACTTC.

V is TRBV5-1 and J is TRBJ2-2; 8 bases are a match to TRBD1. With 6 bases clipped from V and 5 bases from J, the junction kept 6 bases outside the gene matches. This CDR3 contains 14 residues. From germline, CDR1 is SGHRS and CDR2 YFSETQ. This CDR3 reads CASTGTGLTGELFF. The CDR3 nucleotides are TGCGCCAGCACCGGGACAGGACTGACCGGGGAGCTGTTTTTT.

The CDR3: CASRGSQETQYF. CDR3 DNA: TGTGCCAGCAGGGGCAGCCAAGAGACCCAGTACTTC. The chain joins TRBV28 to TRBJ2-5; D unresolved. The CDR3 consists of 12 residues. In germline, CDR1 is MDHEN, CDR2 SYDVKM. V was pared by 6 bases and J by 1 base, with 6 bases between. The complete variable domain, with remaining parts taken from reference TRBV28 and TRBJ2-5, reads DVKVTQSSRYLVKRTGEKVFLECVQDMDHENMFWYRQDPGLGLRLIYFSYDVKMKEKGDIPEGYSVSREKKERFSLILESASTNQTSMYLCASRGSQETQYFGPGTRLLVL.

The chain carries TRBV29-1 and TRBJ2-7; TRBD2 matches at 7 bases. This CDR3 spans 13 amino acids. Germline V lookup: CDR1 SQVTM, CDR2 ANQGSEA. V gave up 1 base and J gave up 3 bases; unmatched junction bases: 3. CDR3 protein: CSVEGLAGYEQYF. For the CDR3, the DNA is TGCAGCGTTGAAGGACTAGCTGGCTACGAGCAGTACTTC.